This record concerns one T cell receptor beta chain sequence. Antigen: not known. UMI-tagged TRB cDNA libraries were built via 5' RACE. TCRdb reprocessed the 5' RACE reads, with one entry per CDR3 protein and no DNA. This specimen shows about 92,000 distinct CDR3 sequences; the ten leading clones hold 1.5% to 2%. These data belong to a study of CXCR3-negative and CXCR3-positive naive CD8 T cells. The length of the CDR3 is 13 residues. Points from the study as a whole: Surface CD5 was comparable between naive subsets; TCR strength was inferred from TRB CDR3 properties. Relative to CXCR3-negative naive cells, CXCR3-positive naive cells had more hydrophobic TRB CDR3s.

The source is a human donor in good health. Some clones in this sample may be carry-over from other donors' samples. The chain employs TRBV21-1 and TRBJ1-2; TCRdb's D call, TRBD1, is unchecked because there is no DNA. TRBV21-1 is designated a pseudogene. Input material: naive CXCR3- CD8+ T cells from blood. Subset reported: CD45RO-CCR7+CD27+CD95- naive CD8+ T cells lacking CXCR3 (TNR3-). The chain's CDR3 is CASSKGQGAGYTF.